This T cell receptor (beta chain) comes out of a study of blood T cell repertoires in COVID-19. Study-wide background: Material from acute and convalescent COVID-19 was sourced from the United States, Italy and Spain. PBMCs, B-cell-depleted T cells, or T cells were the source of the cDNA or gDNA that made up the material.

Germline trimming cut 5 bases from V and 1 base from J; bases unmatched to any gene: 5. Germline CDR1 and CDR2: SNHLY and FYNNEI. This CDR3 comprises 15 residues. In the original processing: Estimation of nucleated cell counts was performed using reference gene primer amplification. Sequenced by immunoSEQ multiplex PCR; TCRdb stores in-frame clones only, minus some. The DNA gave D and trimming, while V, J and clone size come from that table. The profile shows about 180,000 clones, over 60% of them singletons. The rearrangement joins TRBV2 to TRBJ1-2; 9 bases align to TRBD1. Source material: peripheral blood. This clonotype was obtained from a woman aged 65 to 85 with acute or convalescent COVID-19. The CDR3 DNA reads as TGTGCCAGCAGTTGGGGACAGGGACGTAACTATGGCTACACCTTC. Translated, it gives CASSWGQGRNYGYTF.